What follows is one T cell receptor (beta chain) and its context. The data are from a study of cytomegalovirus exposure and HLA in healthy donors. PCR used 60 Vbeta primers and 13 Jbeta primers. As handled by the study authors: Later, roughly 77 million unique TCR beta chains were counted in an analysis, and about 12 million of them were shared. The method was immunoSEQ multiplex PCR; TCRdb's version includes in-frame clones alone and lacks a portion of them. D and trimming come from the DNA, and the V and J calls and clone size come from that table. This table holds roughly 90,000 clones, roughly four fifths found once. This CDR3 comprises 14 residues. V lost 2 bases and J lost 5, with 12 bases in between. Germline CDR1 and CDR2: MDHEN and SYDVKM. This cohort consisted of healthy bone marrow donors.

The chain links TRBV28 to TRBJ1-1, with D tentatively TRBD1 (6 bases). This TCR derives from a man between 25 and 39 years old in good health and CMV-seropositive. Material: PBMCs. The CDR3 protein is CASSLSPGVTEAFF. For the CDR3, the DNA is TGTGCCAGCAGTTTAAGCCCAGGGGTGACTGAAGCTTTCTTT.